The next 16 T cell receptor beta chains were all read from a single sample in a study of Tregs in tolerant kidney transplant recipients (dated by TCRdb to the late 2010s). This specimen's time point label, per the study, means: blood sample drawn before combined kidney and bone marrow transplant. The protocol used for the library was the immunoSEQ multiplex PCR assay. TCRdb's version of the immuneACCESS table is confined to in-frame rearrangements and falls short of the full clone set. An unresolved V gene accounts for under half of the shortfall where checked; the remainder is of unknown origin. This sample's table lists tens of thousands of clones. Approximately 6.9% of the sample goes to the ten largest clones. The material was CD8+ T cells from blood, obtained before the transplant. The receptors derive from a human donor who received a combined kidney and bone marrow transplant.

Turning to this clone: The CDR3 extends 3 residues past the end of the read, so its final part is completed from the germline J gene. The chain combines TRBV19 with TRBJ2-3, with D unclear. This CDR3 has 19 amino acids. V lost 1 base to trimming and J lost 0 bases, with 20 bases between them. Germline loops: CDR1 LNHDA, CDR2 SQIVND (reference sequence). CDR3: CASSIVWPPGHTSTDTQYF. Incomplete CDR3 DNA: TGTGCCAGTAGTATAGTTTGGCCCCCAGGTCACACCAGCACAGATACG.

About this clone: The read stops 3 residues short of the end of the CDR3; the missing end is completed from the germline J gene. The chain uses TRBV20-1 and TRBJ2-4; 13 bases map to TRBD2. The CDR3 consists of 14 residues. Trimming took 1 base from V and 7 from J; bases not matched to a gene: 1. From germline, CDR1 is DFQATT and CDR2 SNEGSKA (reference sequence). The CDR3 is CSARAGLAGNIQYF. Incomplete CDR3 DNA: TGCAGTGCTAGAGCGGGACTAGCGGGGAACATT.

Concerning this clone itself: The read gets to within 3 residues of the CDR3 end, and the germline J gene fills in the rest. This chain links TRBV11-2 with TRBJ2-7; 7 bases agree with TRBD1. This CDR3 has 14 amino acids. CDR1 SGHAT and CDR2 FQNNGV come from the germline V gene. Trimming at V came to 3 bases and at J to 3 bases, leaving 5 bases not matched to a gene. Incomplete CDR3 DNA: TGTGCCAGCAGCTTTACCGGGACAGACTACGAG. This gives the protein CASSFTGTDYE. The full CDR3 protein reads CASSFTGTDYEQYF.

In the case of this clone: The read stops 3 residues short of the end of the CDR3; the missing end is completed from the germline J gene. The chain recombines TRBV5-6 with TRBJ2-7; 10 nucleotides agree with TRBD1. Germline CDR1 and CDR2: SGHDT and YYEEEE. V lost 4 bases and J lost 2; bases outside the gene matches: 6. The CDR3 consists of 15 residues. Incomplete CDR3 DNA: TGTGCCAGCAGCGAGGGACAGGGGCCTACCTACGAG. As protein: CASSEGQGPTYE. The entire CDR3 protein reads CASSEGQGPTYEQYF.

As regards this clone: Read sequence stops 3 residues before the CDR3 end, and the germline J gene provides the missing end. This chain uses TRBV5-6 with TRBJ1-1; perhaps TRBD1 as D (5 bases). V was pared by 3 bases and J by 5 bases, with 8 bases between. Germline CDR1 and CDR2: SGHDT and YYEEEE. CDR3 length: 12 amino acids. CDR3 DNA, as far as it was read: TGTGCCAGCAGCTGGGGGGGAACTGAA. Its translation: CASSWGGTE. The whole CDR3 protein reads CASSWGGTEAFF.

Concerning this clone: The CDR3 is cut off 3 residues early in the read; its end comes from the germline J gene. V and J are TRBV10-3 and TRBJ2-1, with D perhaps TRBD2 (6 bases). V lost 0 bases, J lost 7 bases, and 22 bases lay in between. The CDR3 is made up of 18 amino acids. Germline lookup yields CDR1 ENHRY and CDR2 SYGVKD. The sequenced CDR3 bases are TGTGCCATCAGTGAGTCGAATAGCGGAAAGGGGTCTTGGAATGAG. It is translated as CAISESNSGKGSWNE. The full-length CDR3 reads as CAISESNSGKGSWNEQFF.

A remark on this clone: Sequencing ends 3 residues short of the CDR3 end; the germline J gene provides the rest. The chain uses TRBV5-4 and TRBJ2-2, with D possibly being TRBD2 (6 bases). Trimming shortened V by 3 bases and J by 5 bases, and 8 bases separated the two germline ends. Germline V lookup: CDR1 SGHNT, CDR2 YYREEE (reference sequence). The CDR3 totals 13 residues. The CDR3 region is CASSSGTTGELFF. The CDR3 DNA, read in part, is TGTGCCAGCAGCTCGGGGACTACCGGGGAG.

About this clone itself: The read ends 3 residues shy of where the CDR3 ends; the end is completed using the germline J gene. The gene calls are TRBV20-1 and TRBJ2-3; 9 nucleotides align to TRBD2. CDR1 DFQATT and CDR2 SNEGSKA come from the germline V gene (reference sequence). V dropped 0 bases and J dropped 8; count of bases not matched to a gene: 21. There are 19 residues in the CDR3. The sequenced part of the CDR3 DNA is TGCAGTGCTAGAGAGAGCGGGTGGCGGGAGGGTCTGGTGCAGGCTACG. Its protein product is CSARESGWREGLVQAT. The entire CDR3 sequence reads CSARESGWREGLVQATQYF.

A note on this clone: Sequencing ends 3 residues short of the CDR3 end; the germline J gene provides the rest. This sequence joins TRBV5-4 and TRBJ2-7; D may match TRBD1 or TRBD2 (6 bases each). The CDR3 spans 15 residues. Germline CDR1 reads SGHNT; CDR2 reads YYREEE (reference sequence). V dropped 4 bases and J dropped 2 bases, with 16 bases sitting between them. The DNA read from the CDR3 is TGTGCCAGCAGCCCCGCGACAGGAGGGGCCTACGAG. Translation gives CASSPATGGAYE. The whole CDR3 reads CASSPATGGAYEQYF. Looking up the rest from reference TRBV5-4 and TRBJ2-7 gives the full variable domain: ETGVTQSPTHLIKTRGQQVTLRCSSQSGHNTVSWYQQALGQGPQFIFQYYREEENGRGNFPPRFSGLQFPNYSSELNVNALELDDSALYLCASSPATGGAYEQYFGPGTRLTVT.

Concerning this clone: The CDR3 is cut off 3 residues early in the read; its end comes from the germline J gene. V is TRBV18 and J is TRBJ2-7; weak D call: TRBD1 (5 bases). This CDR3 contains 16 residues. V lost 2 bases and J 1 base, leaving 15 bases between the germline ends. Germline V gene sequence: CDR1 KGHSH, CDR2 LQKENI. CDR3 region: CASSPYPGIGSYEQYF. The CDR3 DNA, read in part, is TGTGCCAGCTCACCATACCCAGGGATAGGTTCCTACGAG.

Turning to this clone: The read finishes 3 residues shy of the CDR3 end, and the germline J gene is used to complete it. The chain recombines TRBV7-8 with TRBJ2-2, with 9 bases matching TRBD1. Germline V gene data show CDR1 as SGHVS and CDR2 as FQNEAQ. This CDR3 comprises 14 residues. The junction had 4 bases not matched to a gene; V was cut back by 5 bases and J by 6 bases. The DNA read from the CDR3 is TGTGCCAGCAGCACCCGGGACAGGGCCGGGGAG. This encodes CASSTRDRAGE. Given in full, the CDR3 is CASSTRDRAGELFF. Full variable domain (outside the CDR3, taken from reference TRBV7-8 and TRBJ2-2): GAGVSQSPRYKVAKRGQDVALRCDPISGHVSLFWYQQALGQGPEFLTYFQNEAQLDKSGLPSDRFFAERPEGSVSTLKIQRTQQEDSAVYLCASSTRDRAGELFFGEGSRLTVL.

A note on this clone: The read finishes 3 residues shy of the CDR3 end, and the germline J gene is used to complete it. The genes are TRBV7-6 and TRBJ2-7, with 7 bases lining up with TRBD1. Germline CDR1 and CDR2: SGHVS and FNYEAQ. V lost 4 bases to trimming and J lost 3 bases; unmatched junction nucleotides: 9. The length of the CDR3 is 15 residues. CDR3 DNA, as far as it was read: TGTGCCAGCAGCTCCGCTGGGACAGATCGCTACGAG. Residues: CASSSAGTDRYE. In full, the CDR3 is CASSSAGTDRYEQYF.

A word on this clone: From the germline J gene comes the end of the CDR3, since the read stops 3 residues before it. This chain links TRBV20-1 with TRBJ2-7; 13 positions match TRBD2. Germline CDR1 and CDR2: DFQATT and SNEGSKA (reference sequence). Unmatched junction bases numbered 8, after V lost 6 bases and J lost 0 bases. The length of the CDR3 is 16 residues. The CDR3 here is CSANPWTSGSSYEQYF. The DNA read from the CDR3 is TGCAGTGCCAACCCATGGACTAGCGGGAGCTCCTACGAG.

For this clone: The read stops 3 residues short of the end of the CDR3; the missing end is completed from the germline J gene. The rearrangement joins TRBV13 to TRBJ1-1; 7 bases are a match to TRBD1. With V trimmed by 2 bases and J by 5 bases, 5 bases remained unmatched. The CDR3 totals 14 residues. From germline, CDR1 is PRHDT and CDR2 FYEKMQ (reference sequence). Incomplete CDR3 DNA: TGTGCCAGCAGCTTACAGGGGGTCTTGACTGAA. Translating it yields CASSLQGVLTE. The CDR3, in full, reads CASSLQGVLTEAFF. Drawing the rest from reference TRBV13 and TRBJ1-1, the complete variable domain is AAGVIQSPRHLIKEKRETATLKCYPIPRHDTVYWYQQGPGQDPQFLISFYEKMQSDKGSIPDRFSAQQFSDYHSELNMSSLELGDSALYFCASSLQGVLTEAFFGQGTRLTVV.

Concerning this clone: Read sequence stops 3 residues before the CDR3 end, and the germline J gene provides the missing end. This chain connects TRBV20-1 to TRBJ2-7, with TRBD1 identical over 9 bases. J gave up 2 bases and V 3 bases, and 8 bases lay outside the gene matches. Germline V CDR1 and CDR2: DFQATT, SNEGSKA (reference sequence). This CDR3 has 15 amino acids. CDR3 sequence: CSASRRDRETYEQYF. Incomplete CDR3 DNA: TGCAGTGCTAGTAGGAGGGACAGGGAGACCTACGAG.

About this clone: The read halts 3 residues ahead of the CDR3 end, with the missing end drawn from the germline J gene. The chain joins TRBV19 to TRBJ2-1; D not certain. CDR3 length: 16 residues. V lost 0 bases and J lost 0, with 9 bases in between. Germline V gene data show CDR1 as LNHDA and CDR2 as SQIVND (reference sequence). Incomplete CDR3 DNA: TGTGCCAGTAGTATAGATTATTGGGCCTCCTACAATGAG. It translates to CASSIDYWASYNE. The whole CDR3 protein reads CASSIDYWASYNEQFF.